This TCR beta chain was found in a study of T cells expressing NK-cell markers. Looking at the study overall: It was sorted CD3+CD56-NKG2C+, CD3+CD56+NKG2C- and CD3+CD56+NKG2C+ T cells that provided the TCR beta repertoires.

TCR beta cDNA was made by 5'RACE template switching with UMIs. TCRdb re-called the 5' RACE reads; one entry per CDR3 protein, DNA not given. The sample has some 120,000 distinct CDR3 sequences. Regarding this clonotype: The antigen remains unidentified.

CDR3 length: 13 amino acids. The germline CDR1 and CDR2 sequences are GTSNPN and SVGIG (reference sequence). Overall study results and limits: Of the CD8+ T cells in about 6 donors, 1.0-7.0% belonged to dominant NKG2C+ clonotypes. Topping the CD3+CD56-NKG2C+ fraction as well were these clonotypes, in several donors.

This chain connects TRBV30 to TRBJ1-2. The TCR comes from a woman between 18 and 75 years old in good health. Material for sequencing was blood T cells: a sorted CD56 or NKG2C T cell subset, CD4+ or CD8+ T cells, or bulk PBMC T cells (not recorded which). CDR3 region: CAWRGEANYGYTF.